This T cell receptor (beta chain) was found in a study of T cell responses to AZD1222 COVID-19 vaccine. Findings and caveats of the study: Regions 160-218 and 743-854 dominated among vaccine-associated CD4 TCRs spanning spike. Researchers took repertoire samples only after the peak T cell response had come. Unmutated variant regions are reportedly the target of nearly half of TCRs that are spike-specific. Clonal diversity was possibly underestimated, and white British individuals and females predominated among donors.

The data were produced by immunoSEQ multiplex PCR, yet TCRdb's version contains in-frame clones alone and is incomplete. In the table there are about 46,000 clones, 80% to 90% of which are singletons. On this clone itself: Its cognate antigen is unknown.

Germline trimming cut 7 bases from V and 1 base from J; bases unmatched to any gene: 1. The CDR3 is made up of 12 amino acids. Germline V gene data show CDR1 as MDHEN and CDR2 as SYDVKM. The chain carries TRBV28 and TRBJ2-7, with TRBD2 matching over 7 bases. The origin of this receptor is an adult who received the AZD1222 COVID-19 vaccine. The sequences come from peripheral blood, collected 28 days after the second AZD1222 dose. The CDR3 bases are TGTGCCAGCAAGGGACTATCCTACGAGCAGTACTTC. Its translation: CASKGLSYEQYF.